This record looks at one T cell receptor (beta chain) sequence and its context. Antigen: not known. Repertoires were generated with immunoSEQ multiplex PCR, while TCRdb's copy carries only in-frame clones and drops some. The profile shows 60,000 or so clones, 92% of them singletons. The sample comes from a study of OX40 agonist ivuxolimab in advanced cancers. Study-wide results and limits: CD8+ T cells were the subset that, on average, had more expanded clones than CD4+. Both CD4+ and CD8+ T cell populations in blood had undergone clonal expansion by week 6 at 0.1 to 3.0 mg/kg.

The clonotype comes from an adult with an advanced solid tumor such as melanoma, head and neck, liver or kidney cancer. This specimen consisted of CD4+ or CD8+ T cells sorted from blood, obtained in a trial of the OX40 agonist ivuxolimab.

The CDR3, as DNA: TGTGCCAGCGGACGCGAGGGCCTCTATGGCTACACCTTC. This gives the protein CASGREGLYGYTF. This chain joins TRBV7-6 and TRBJ1-2; no clear D gene. The V gene lost 8 bases and the J gene lost 4 bases, with 14 bases spanning the gap. CDR1 is SGHVS, CDR2 FNYEAQ, per germline. The CDR3 loop spans 13 amino acids.